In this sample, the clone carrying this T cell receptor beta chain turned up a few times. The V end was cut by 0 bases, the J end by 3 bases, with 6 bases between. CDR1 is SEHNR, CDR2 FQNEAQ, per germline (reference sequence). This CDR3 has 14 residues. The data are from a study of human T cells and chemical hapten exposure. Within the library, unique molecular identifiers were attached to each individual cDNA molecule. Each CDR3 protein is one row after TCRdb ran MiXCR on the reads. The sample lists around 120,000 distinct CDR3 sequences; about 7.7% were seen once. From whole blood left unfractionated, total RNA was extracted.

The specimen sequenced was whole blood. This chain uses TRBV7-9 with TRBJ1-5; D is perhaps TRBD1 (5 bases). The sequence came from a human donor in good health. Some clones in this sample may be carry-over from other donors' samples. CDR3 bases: TGTGCCAGCAGCTTAGCGACAGCCAATCAGCCCCAGCATTTT. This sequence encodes CASSLATANQPQHF.